A single sample gave rise to the 12 T cell receptor beta chains below, sequenced in a study of beta chain features in type 1 diabetes. Every bit of the isolated RNA underwent reverse transcription, so sequencing read expressed TCRB transcripts. Libraries were prepared by immunoSEQ multiplex PCR; TCRdb keeps only in-frame clonotypes and omits some of them. The profile shows around 150,000 clones, about 7.3% of them singletons. Sequenced: central memory CD4+ T cells from blood. The receptors derive from a man younger than 30 in good health.

This clone has more than one count but fewer than ten. CDR3 loop: CRVGTGIEAFF. The CDR3 bases are TGCAGGGTTGGGACAGGGATTGAAGCTTTCTTT. This chain connects TRBV20-1 to TRBJ1-1, with 9 bases matching TRBD1. This CDR3 is built from 11 residues. CDR1 and CDR2 (germline): DFQATT, SNEGSKA (reference sequence).

The V gene is TRBV7-8, the J gene TRBJ2-3; 10 bases align to TRBD2. Germline CDR1 and CDR2: SGHVS and FQNEAQ. The CDR3 is 17 amino acids. The V and J ends lost 0 bases and 4 bases, in that order; junction bases with no gene match: 7. The CDR3 nucleotides read TGTGCCAGCAGCTTAGCGCGAGGACTAGCGGTATCAGATACGCAGTATTTT. Encoded protein: CASSLARGLAVSDTQYF.

J is TRBJ1-1 and V is TRBV4-3; maybe TRBD1 (5 bases). The CDR3 loop spans 13 amino acids. Germline CDR1 is LGHNA and CDR2 is YSLEER. Trimming shortened V by 0 bases and J by 8 bases, and 10 bases separated the two germline ends. The CDR3 DNA follows: TGCGCCAGCAGCCAAGAAAGACGGGGGGAAGCTTTCTTT. Translation gives CASSQERRGEAFF.

This clone turned up a few times. The chain couples TRBV13 to TRBJ2-1, with 7 bases fitting TRBD1. Trimming took 0 bases from V and 7 from J; bases not matched to a gene: 9. CDR1 and CDR2 (germline): PRHDT, FYEKMQ (reference sequence). The CDR3 sequence is 16 residues long. CDR3 nucleotides: TGTGCCAGCAGCTTAGGGGGACAGAGAAGGGTTAATGAGCAGTTCTTC. It translates to CASSLGGQRRVNEQFF.

The rearrangement joins TRBV10-3 to TRBJ2-7; 9 bases are shared with TRBD1. This CDR3 has 16 residues. With V trimmed by 4 bases and J by 6 bases, 13 bases remained unmatched. Germline V gene data show CDR1 as ENHRY and CDR2 as SYGVKD. CDR3 residues: CAISGDPGTGLGEQYF. CDR3 coding DNA: TGTGCCATCAGTGGAGATCCCGGGACAGGGCTCGGCGAGCAGTACTTC.

The V gene is TRBV30, the J gene TRBJ2-7, with TRBD1 identical over 8 bases. Germline assignment: CDR1 GTSNPN and CDR2 SVGIG (reference sequence). This CDR3 is built from 16 residues. V shed 0 bases, J shed 7 bases, and the junction held 14 bases outside the gene matches. The CDR3 DNA is TGTGCCTGGAGTGTGCGCGGACAGGGCACCTCAGGGGAGCAGTACTTC. Protein: CAWSVRGQGTSGEQYF.

This clone was detected only a few times. This rearrangement joins TRBV7-2 to TRBJ1-4, with D unclear. This CDR3 has 14 residues. Germline values: CDR1 SGHTA, CDR2 FQGNSA. The V end lost 3 bases, the J end lost 4 bases, and 9 bases lay between the germline ends. Written as DNA, the CDR3 is TGTGCCAGCAGCTTTAATCGGGGTAATGAAAAACTGTTTTTT. Translation: CASSFNRGNEKLFF.

V is TRBV30 and J is TRBJ2-5, with 9 nucleotides matching TRBD1. The J call is uncertain, as TRBJ2-7 better fits the DNA end. CDR1 and CDR2 (germline): GTSNPN, SVGIG (reference sequence). The CDR3 sequence is 16 residues long. For the CDR3, the DNA is TGTGCCTGGGGGGGACAGGGCCCAAAGAGCTCCTACGAGCAGTACTTC. Translated: CAWGGQGPKSSYEQYF.

V gene TRBV19 combines with J gene TRBJ1-5; 8 bases fit TRBD1. V lost 4 bases to trimming and J lost 9 bases; unmatched junction nucleotides: 14. The V gene's germline CDR1 is LNHDA and CDR2 SQIVND (reference sequence). The CDR3 loop spans 16 amino acids. The CDR3 DNA is TGTGCCAGTAGTACCGGACAGGGTGGGGGGATAGGGCCCCAGCATTTT. The encoded protein is CASSTGQGGGIGPQHF.

In its sample, this clone was seen a few times. V usage is TRBV30 and J usage is TRBJ1-4; the D is unclear. CDR1 and CDR2 (germline): GTSNPN, SVGIG (reference sequence). The CDR3 length is 15 residues. Trimming took 3 bases from V and 7 from J, leaving 18 bases between them. The CDR3 nucleotides read TGTGCCTGGAGCGCAGGCGGAGGAGTGATTGAAAAACTGTTTTTT. As protein: CAWSAGGGVIEKLFF.

This clone was detected only a few times. The V and J genes are TRBV2 and TRBJ1-4, with D unresolved. Trimming shortened V by 4 bases and J by 7 bases, and 13 bases separated the two germline ends. Germline V gives CDR1 SNHLY, CDR2 FYNNEI. The CDR3 has 14 amino acids. The CDR3 nucleotides are TGTGCCAGCAGTGCTTCGGGGTATGGTGAAAAACTGTTTTTT. It encodes CASSASGYGEKLFF.

This clone was observed at least ten times. The chain employs TRBV2 and TRBJ2-2; 7 nucleotides match TRBD1. The germline gives CDR1 SNHLY, CDR2 FYNNEI. The CDR3 contains 13 residues. Trimming at V came to 6 bases and at J to 6 bases, leaving 4 bases not matched to a gene. CDR3 residues: CASSRQGSGELFF. The CDR3 DNA reads TGTGCCAGCAGCCGACAGGGCTCCGGGGAGCTGTTTTTT.